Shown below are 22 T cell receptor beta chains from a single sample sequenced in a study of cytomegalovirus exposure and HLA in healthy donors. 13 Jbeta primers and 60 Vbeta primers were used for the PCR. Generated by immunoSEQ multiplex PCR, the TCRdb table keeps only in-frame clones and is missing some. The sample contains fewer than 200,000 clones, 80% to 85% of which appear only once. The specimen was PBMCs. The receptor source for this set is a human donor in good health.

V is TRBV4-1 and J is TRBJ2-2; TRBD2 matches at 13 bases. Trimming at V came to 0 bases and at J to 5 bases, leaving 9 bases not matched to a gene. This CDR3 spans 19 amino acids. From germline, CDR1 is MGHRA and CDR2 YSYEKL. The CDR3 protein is CASSQEGTSGVLWTGELFF. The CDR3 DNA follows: TGCGCCAGCAGCCAAGAAGGGACTAGCGGGGTTCTGTGGACCGGGGAGCTGTTTTTT.

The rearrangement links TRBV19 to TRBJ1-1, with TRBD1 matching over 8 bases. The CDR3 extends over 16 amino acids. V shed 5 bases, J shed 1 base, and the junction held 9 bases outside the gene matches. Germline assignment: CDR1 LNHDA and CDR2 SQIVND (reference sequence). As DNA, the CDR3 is TGTGCCAGTAGTCCCGGACAGGGAGGAGGGAACACTGAAGCTTTCTTT. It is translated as CASSPGQGGGNTEAFF.

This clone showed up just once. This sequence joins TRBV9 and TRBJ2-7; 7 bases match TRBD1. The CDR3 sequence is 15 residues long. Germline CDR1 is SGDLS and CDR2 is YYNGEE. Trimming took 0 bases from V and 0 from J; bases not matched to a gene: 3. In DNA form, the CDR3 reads TGTGCCAGCAGCGTAGGGGACAGTAGCTCCTACGAGCAGTACTTC. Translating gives CASSVGDSSSYEQYF.

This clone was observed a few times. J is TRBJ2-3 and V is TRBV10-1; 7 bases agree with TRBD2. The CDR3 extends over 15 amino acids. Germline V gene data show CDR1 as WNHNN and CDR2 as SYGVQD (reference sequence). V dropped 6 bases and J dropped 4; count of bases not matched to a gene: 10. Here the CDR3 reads CASSHGLVGADTQYF. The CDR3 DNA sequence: TGCGCCAGCAGCCACGGACTAGTAGGGGCAGATACGCAGTATTTT.

CDR3 bases: TGTGCCAGCAGTGAGGCGGCTAGCGGGGCCCTGGTCGGGTATTTT. Translation gives CASSEAASGALVGYF. The V call is TRBV2, the J call TRBJ2-3; 9 bases fit TRBD2. V lost 3 bases and J lost 14; bases outside the gene matches: 15. CDR1 and CDR2 (germline): SNHLY, FYNNEI. This CDR3 spans 15 amino acids.

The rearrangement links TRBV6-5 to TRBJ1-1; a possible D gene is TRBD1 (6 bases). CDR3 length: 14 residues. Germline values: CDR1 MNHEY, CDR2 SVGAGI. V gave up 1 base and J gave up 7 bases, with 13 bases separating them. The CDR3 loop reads CASSYWGRGSEAFF. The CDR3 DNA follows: TGTGCCAGCAGTTACTGGGGCAGGGGAAGTGAAGCTTTCTTT.

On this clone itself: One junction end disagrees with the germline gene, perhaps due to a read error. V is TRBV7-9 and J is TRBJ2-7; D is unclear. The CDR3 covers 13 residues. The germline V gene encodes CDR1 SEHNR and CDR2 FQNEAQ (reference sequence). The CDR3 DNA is TGTTCCAGCGAGGCCGGCAATTCCTACGAGCAGTACTTC. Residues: CSSEAGNSYEQYF.

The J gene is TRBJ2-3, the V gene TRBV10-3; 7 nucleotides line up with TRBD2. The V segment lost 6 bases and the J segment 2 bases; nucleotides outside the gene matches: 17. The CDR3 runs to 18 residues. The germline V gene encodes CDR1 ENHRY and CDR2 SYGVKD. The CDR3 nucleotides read TGTGCCATCAGCGGGCAGGGAATAGCGGGTCCTCTCACAGATACGCAGTATTTT. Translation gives CAISGQGIAGPLTDTQYF.

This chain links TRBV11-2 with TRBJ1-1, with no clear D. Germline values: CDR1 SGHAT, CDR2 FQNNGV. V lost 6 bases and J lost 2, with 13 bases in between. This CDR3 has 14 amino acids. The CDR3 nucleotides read TGTGCCAGCAGTCGAGAAACGGTTAACACTGAAGCTTTCTTT. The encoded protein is CASSRETVNTEAFF.

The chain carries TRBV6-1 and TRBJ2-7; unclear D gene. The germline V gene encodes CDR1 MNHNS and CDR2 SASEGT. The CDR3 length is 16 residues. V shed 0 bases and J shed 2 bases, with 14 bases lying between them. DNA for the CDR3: TGTGCCAGCAGTGAAGCGCTGACGGGTGAAACCTACGAGCAGTACTTC. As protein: CASSEALTGETYEQYF.

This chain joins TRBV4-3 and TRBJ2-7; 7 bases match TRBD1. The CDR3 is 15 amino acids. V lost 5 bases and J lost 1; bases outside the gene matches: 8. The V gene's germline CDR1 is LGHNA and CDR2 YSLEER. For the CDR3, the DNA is TGCGCCAGCAGCTCCGACAGGGACGGTTCCTACGAGCAGTACTTC. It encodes CASSSDRDGSYEQYF.

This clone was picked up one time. The CDR3 DNA follows: TGTGCCACCAGCAGGAGACTAGCGGGTAGCACAGATACGCAGTATTTT. Translated: CATSRRLAGSTDTQYF. J is TRBJ2-3 and V is TRBV15, with TRBD2 matching 10 bases. Germline values: CDR1 LNHNV, CDR2 YYDKDF (reference sequence). The CDR3 loop spans 16 amino acids. J gave up 0 bases and V 3 bases, and 3 bases lay outside the gene matches.

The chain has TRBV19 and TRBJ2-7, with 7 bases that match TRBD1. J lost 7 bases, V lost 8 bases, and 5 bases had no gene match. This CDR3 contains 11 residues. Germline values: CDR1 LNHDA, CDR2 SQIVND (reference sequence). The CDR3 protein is CASEGAGEQYF. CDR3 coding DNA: TGTGCCAGTGAGGGGGCGGGTGAGCAGTACTTC. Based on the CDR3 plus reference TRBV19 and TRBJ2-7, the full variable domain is DGGITQSPKYLFRKEGQNVTLSCEQNLNHDAMYWYRQDPGQGLRLIYYSQIVNDFQKGDIAEGYSVSREKKESFPLTVTSAQKNPTAFYLCASEGAGEQYFGPGTRLTVT.

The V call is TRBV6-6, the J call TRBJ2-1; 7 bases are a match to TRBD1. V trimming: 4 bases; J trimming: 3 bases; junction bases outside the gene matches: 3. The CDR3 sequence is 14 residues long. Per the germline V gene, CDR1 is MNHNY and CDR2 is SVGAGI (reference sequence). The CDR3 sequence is CASSLGQYYNEQFF. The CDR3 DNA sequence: TGTGCCAGCAGTTTGGGACAGTACTACAATGAGCAGTTCTTC.

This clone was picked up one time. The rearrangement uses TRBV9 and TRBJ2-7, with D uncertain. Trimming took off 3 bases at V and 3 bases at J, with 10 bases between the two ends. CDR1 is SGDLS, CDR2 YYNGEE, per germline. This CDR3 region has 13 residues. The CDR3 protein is CASSAKYSYEQYF. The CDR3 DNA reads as TGTGCCAGCAGCGCCAAATACAGCTACGAGCAGTACTTC.

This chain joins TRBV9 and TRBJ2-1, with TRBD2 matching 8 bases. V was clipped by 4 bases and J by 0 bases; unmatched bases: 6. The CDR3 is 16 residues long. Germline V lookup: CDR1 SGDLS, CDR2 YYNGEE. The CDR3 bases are TGTGCCAGCAGCTTGCGGGGGGAAAGCTCCTACAATGAGCAGTTCTTC. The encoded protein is CASSLRGESSYNEQFF.

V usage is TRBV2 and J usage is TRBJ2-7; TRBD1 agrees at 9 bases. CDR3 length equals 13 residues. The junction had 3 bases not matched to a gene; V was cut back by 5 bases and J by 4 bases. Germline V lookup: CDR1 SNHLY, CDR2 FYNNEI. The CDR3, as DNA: TGTGCCAGCAGTAGGGACAGGGAGTACGAGCAGTACTTC. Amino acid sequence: CASSRDREYEQYF.

CDR3 in amino acids: CASNRQGANYGYTF. CDR3 nucleotide sequence: TGTGCCAGCAACCGGCAGGGGGCCAACTATGGCTACACCTTC. This chain connects TRBV2 to TRBJ1-2; 8 nucleotides match TRBD1. The CDR3 length is 14 residues. J was trimmed by 2 bases and V by 7 bases; bases with no gene match: 6. Germline CDR1 and CDR2: SNHLY and FYNNEI.

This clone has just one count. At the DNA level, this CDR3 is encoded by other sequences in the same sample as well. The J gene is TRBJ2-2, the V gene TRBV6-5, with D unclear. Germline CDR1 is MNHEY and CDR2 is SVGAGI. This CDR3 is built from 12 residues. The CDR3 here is CVSSSNTGELFF. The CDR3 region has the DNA TGTGTCTCATCCAGTAACACCGGGGAGCTGTTTTTT.

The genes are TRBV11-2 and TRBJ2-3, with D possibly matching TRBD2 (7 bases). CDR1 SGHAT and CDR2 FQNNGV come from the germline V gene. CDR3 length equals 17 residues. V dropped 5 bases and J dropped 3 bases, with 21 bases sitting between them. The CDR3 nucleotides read TGTGCCAGCAGCCCCGCAAGGGGGGGCCTTGTGACAGATACGCAGTATTTT. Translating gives CASSPARGGLVTDTQYF. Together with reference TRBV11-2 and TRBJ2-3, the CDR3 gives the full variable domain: EAGVAQSPRYKIIEKRQSVAFWCNPISGHATLYWYQQILGQGPKLLIQFQNNGVVDDSQLPKDRFSAERLKGVDSTLKIQPAKLEDSAVYLCASSPARGGLVTDTQYFGPGTRLTVL.

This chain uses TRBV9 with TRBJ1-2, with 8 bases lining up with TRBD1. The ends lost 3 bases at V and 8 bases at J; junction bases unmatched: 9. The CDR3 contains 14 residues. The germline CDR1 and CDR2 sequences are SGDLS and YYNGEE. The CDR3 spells CASSAGQGGGGYTF. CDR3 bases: TGTGCCAGCAGCGCCGGACAGGGAGGGGGGGGCTACACCTTC.

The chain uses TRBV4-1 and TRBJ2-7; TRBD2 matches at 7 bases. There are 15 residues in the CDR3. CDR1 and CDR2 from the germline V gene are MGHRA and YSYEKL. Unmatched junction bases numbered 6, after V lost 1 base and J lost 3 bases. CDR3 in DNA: TGCGCCAGCAGCCAAGGAGATTCGGGGGGCTACGAGCAGTACTTC. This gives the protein CASSQGDSGGYEQYF.